This is a list of T cell receptor beta chains from one sample in a study of blood T cell repertoires in COVID-19. The repertoire was sequenced with immunoSEQ multiplex PCR; TCRdb's copy has only in-frame clones and lacks some. The sample lists some 200,000 clones; around nine tenths were seen once. Sequenced input: peripheral blood. Receptors were obtained from a woman aged 18-35 years who had recovered from COVID-19. The CDR3 runs from the conserved cysteine through the conserved F or W. The D gene is left open where the match is weak. Only some rows state a clone size, as once, few, many or a class for expanded clones.

>TRBJ1-2|few|.|TRBV9
TGTGCCAGCAGCGTAGGGGCCCAGGATGGCTACACCTTC
CASSVGAQDGYTF
>TRBJ2-3|.|TRBD1|TRBV6-5
TGTGCCAGCAGTTACCAGGGGGCACTCACAGATACGCAGTATTTT
CASSYQGALTDTQYF
>TRBJ1-2|many|.|TRBV19
TGTGCCAGTAGTAGTCATACCTCTATGACAGGAAACTATGGCTACACCTTC
CASSSHTSMTGNYGYTF
>TRBJ2-3|.|.|TRBV7-3
TGTGCCAGCAGCTTTAGCGGCTACACAGATACGCAGTATTTT
CASSFSGYTDTQYF
>TRBJ1-1|.|.|TRBV6-6
TGTGCCAGCAGTCAAAGATGGGACACCAGGGAAGATGGCACTGAAGCTTTCTTT
CASSQRWDTREDGTEAFF
>TRBJ1-5|.|.|TRBV7-9
TGTGCCAGCAGCCGGAAAAGTGGAGATCAGCCCCAGCATTTT
CASSRKSGDQPQHF
>TRBJ1-5|.|TRBD1|TRBV5-1
TGCGCCAGCAGCTTGACGGGACAGGGACCAAATCAGCCCCAGCATTTT
CASSLTGQGPNQPQHF
>TRBJ1-1|.|.|TRBV25-1
TGTGCCAGCAGTGAATTGTCACAGGGGAACACTGAAGCTTTCTTT
CASSELSQGNTEAFF
>TRBJ2-1|.|.|TRBV29-1
TGCAGCGTTGAACAACTACCGTCCTACAATGAGCAGTTCTTC
CSVEQLPSYNEQFF
>TRBJ2-6|few|.|TRBV7-9
TGTGCCAGCAGCCCACGGGGCTCTGGGGCCAACGTCCTGACTTTC
CASSPRGSGANVLTF
>TRBJ2-7|.|TRBD1|TRBV6-2/TRBV6-3
TGTGCCAGCAGTTACCCCGGACAGGGAGCCGAGCAGTACTTC
CASSYPGQGAEQYF
>TRBJ1-4|.|.|TRBV5-6
TGTGCCAGCAGCTTGTGGGCGGGAGAAAAACTGTTTTTT
CASSLWAGEKLFF
>TRBJ2-7|.|.|TRBV9
TGTGCCAGTGGGACTCTTAGCTCCTACGAGCAGTACTTC
CASGTLSSYEQYF
>TRBJ2-7|.|TRBD2|TRBV7-2
TGTGCCAGCAGCTTAGTCCCCGGGACTAGCGGGTACAATACCTACGAGCAGTACTTC
CASSLVPGTSGYNTYEQYF
>TRBJ2-7|.|TRBD2|TRBV5-1
TGCGCCAGCAGCTTGGGATCGAGGGAGGGGATCTACGAGCAGTACTTC
CASSLGSREGIYEQYF
>TRBJ2-7|.|.|TRBV6-5
TGTGCCAGCAGTTACGACAGGCTGGGGGAGCAGTACTTC
CASSYDRLGEQYF
>TRBJ2-7|.|.|TRBV5-4
TGTGCCAGCAGCTTGAGGTCCCGCGGGGCCGAGAACGAGCAGTACTTC
CASSLRSRGAENEQYF
>TRBJ2-1|.|TRBD2|TRBV12-3/TRBV12-4
TGTGCCAGCAGTTTGACTAGCGTCGAGCAGTTCTTC
CASSLTSVEQFF
>TRBJ1-2|.|TRBD1|TRBV27
TGTGCCAGCAGTTTATTCGGGACAGGGAACTATGGCTACACCTTC
CASSLFGTGNYGYTF
>TRBJ1-5|.|.|TRBV28
TGTGCCAGCAGTCGGAATCAGCCCCAGCATTTT
CASSRNQPQHF
>TRBJ2-2|once|TRBD2|TRBV6-6
TGTGCCAGCATTTGGACTAGCGGGACGTCCGGGGAGCTGTTTTTT
CASIWTSGTSGELFF
>TRBJ2-1|.|TRBD2|TRBV10-3
TGTGCCATCATGGGGACTAGCGCAGACAATGAGCAGTTCTTC
CAIMGTSADNEQFF
>TRBJ2-1|.|TRBD2|TRBV6-2/TRBV6-3
TGTGCCAGCACCCCAAGCGGGAGGGGCTACAATGAGCAGTTCTTC
CASTPSGRGYNEQFF
>TRBJ2-1|once|TRBD2|TRBV2
TGTGCCACCCCGGGACTAGTGACAAATGAGCAGTTCTTC
CATPGLVTNEQFF
>TRBJ1-1|.|TRBD1|TRBV4-3
TGCGCCAGCAGCTGGACAGGGGAAAGGACTGAAGCTTTCTTT
CASSWTGERTEAFF
>TRBJ2-5|.|TRBD1|TRBV5-4
TGTGCCAGCAGCCGGGACAGAACGAGCCAAGAGACCCAGTACTTC
CASSRDRTSQETQYF
>TRBJ1-5|few|TRBD1|TRBV15
TGTGCCACCAGCGGGGACAGGGGGCCGGATCAGCCCCAGCATTTT
CATSGDRGPDQPQHF
>TRBJ1-4|.|TRBD1|TRBV7-9
TGTGCCAGCAGCTTAGGGGGACAGGGGCCATATAATGAAAAACTGTTTTTT
CASSLGGQGPYNEKLFF
>TRBJ2-3|.|.|TRBV19
TGTGCCAGTAGTATAGAAACTAGCCAATTCACAGATACGCAGTATTTT
CASSIETSQFTDTQYF
>TRBJ1-2|.|TRBD1|TRBV18
TGTGCCAGCTCACCTTTTTCGACAGGGCACTATGGCTACACCTTC
CASSPFSTGHYGYTF
>TRBJ2-1|.|TRBD2|TRBV25-1
TGTGCCAGCAGCCTCACTAGCGCGAGCTCCTACAATGAGCAGTTCTTC
CASSLTSASSYNEQFF
>TRBJ2-7|.|TRBD1|TRBV4-1
TGCGCCAGCAGCCAGGTGACCGGGACAGAGTACGAGCAGTACTTC
CASSQVTGTEYEQYF
>TRBJ2-7|.|TRBD2|TRBV12-5
TGTGCTAGTGGTTTTATACCCGGGACTAGCGTATCCGAGCAGTACTTC
CASGFIPGTSVSEQYF
>TRBJ2-5|.|.|TRBV11-3
TGTGCCAGCAGCAAAGGAGGGGAAGGGGCGACCCAGTACTTC
CASSKGGEGATQYF
>TRBJ2-3|.|TRBD1|TRBV5-8
TGTGCCAGCAGCCCAGGACAGGGTGGGACAGATACGCAGTATTTT
CASSPGQGGTDTQYF
>TRBJ2-1|.|.|TRBV5-8
TGTGCCAGCAGCTTGGGTGGGGCTGAGCAGTTCTTC
CASSLGGAEQFF
>TRBJ2-7|.|.|TRBV13
TGTGCCAGCAGCTTTCGTGGGAGCTCCTACGAGCAGTACTTC
CASSFRGSSYEQYF
>TRBJ2-3|.|TRBD2|TRBV7-2
TGTGCCAGCAGCTTCCAGACTAGCGGGTATACTAGCACAGATACGCAGTATTTT
CASSFQTSGYTSTDTQYF
>TRBJ2-7|.|TRBD2|TRBV7-6
TGTGCCAGCAGCTTCTCCCGGCTAGCGGGAGGGCCGGGGGAGCAGTACTTC
CASSFSRLAGGPGEQYF
>TRBJ2-3|.|.|TRBV7-2
TGTGCCAGCAGCTTAGGCCGGGACTTCACTAGCACAGATACGCAGTATTTT
CASSLGRDFTSTDTQYF
>TRBJ2-3|.|TRBD2|TRBV7-2
TGTGCCAGCAGCTTAAACTTGGCGGCGGGAGGGGCAGATACGCAGTATTTT
CASSLNLAAGGADTQYF
>TRBJ1-2|.|.|TRBV4-3
TGCGCCAGCAGCCAAGTCTCCGGACTCTATGGCTACACCTTC
CASSQVSGLYGYTF
>TRBJ2-1|.|TRBD2|TRBV2
TGTGCCAGCACTCTAGCGGGGGGGAATGAGCAGTTCTTC
CASTLAGGNEQFF
>TRBJ2-3|.|.|TRBV19
TGTGCCAGTAGGCCTCAATCGAGGACAGATACGCAGTATTTT
CASRPQSRTDTQYF
>TRBJ2-1|.|TRBD1|TRBV13
TGTGCCAGCGTCCGGACAGGCTACAATGAGCAGTTCTTC
CASVRTGYNEQFF
>TRBJ2-7|once|.|TRBV6-2/TRBV6-3
TGTGCCAGCAGTTACTCGAGGGCTAGCGCGACCTACGAGCAGTACTTC
CASSYSRASATYEQYF
>TRBJ2-6|.|TRBD1|TRBV13
TGTGCCAGCAGCCACAGGGGTGCAGGGGCCAACGTCCTGACTTTC
CASSHRGAGANVLTF
>TRBJ2-5|.|.|TRBV21-1
TGTGCCAGCATGAGGCGGAGGAAAGAGACCCAGTACTTC
CASMRRRKETQYF
>TRBJ1-3|few|TRBD1|TRBV9
TGTGCCAGCAGCCCGACGGGACAGCTAAGAAACACCATATATTTT
CASSPTGQLRNTIYF
>TRBJ2-1|.|TRBD2|TRBV25-1
TGTGCCAGCAGTGCTTCCCTGGGGACTAGCGCTAACAATGAGCAGTTCTTC
CASSASLGTSANNEQFF
>TRBJ1-1|.|TRBD1|TRBV5-1
TGCGCCAGCAGTTGGACAGGATACCCTCCAAAGACTGAAGCTTTCTTT
CASSWTGYPPKTEAFF
>TRBJ2-2|few|.|TRBV7-6
TGTGCCAGCAGCCTACTCCCGGGACTTGACACCGGGGAGCTGTTTTTT
CASSLLPGLDTGELFF
>TRBJ2-7|.|.|TRBV19
TGTGCCAGTAGTATAGGGCAGGGGATCTACGAGCAGTACTTC
CASSIGQGIYEQYF
>TRBJ1-3|.|.|TRBV5-4
TGTGCCAGCAGCTTCGGGGGTTACTCTGGAAACACCATATATTTT
CASSFGGYSGNTIYF
>TRBJ1-2|.|.|TRBV27
TGTGCCAGCAGACCTACCGACAGGAGACACTATGGCTACACCTTC
CASRPTDRRHYGYTF
>TRBJ1-1|.|TRBD1|TRBV30
TGTGCCTGGAGTGTGACAGGGAGACAAGCTTTCTTT
CAWSVTGRQAFF
>TRBJ2-5|once|.|TRBV9
TGTGCCAGCAGCGGACCCGGAGGGGCGGGGCAAGAGACCCAGTACTTC
CASSGPGGAGQETQYF